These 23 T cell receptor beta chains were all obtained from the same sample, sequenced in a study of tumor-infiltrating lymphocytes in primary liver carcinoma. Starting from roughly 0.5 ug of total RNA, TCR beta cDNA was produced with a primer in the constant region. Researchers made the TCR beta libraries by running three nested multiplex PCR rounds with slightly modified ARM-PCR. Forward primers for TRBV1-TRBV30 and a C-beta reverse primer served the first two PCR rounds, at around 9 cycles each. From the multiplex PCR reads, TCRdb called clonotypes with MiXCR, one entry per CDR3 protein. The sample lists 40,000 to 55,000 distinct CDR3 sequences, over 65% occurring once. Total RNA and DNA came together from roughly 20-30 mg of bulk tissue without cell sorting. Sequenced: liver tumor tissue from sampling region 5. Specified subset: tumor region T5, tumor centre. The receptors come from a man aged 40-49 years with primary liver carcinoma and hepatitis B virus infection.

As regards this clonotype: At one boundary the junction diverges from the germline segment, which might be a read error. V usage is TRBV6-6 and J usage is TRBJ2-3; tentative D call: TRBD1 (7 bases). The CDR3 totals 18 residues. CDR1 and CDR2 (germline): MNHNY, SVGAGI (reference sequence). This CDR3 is CASNYSYRDREDADTQYF. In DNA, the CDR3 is TGTGCCAGCAATTACTCGTACCGAGACAGGGAGGACGCAGATACGCAGTATTTT.

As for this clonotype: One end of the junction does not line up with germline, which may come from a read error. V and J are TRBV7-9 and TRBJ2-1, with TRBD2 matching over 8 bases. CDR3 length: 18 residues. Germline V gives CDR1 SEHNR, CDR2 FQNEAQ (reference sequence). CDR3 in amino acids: CASSLPSGLVGTSHEQLF. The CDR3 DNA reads TGTGCCAGCAGCTTACCTTCGGGACTAGTGGGTACGAGCCATGAGCAGCTCTTC.

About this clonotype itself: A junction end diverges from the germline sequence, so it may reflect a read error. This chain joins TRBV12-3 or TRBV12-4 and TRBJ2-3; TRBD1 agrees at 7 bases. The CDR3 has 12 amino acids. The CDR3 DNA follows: TGTGTCAGCACCGTGACAGGGGATACGCAGTATTTT. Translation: CVSTVTGDTQYF.

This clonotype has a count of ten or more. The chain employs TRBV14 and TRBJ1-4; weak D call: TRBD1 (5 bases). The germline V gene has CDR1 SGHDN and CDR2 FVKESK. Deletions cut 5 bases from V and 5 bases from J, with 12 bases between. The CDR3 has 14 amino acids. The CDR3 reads CASSITGGNEKLFF. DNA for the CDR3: TGTGCCAGCAGCATAACAGGCGGGAATGAAAAACTGTTTTTT.

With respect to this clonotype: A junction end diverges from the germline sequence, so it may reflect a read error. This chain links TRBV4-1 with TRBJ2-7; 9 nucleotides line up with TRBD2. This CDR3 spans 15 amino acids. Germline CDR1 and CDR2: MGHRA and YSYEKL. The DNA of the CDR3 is TGCGCCAGGAGCCAAGATCACAGCGGGAGGTACGTGCAGTACTTC. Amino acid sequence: CARSQDHSGRYVQYF.

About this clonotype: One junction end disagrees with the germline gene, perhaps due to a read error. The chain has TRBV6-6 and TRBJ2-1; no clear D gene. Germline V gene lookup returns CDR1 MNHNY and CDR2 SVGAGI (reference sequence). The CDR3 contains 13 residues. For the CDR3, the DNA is TGTGCCAGTAGTTCCCCCTCCTACAATGGGCAGTTCTTC. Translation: CASSSPSYNGQFF.

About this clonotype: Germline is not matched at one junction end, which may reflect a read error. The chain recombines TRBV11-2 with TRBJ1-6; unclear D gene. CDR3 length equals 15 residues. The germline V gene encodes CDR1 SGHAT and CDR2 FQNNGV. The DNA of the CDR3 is TGCGCCAGCAGCTTACAGAACTCCTATAATTCACCCTTCCACTTT. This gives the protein CASSLQNSYNSPFHF.

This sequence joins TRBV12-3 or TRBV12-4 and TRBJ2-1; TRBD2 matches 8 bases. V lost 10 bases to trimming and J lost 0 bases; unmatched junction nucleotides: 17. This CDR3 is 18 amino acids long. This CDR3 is CANSPGGAGEGSYNEQFF. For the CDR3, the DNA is TGTGCCAATAGTCCTGGGGGAGCGGGAGAAGGCTCCTACAATGAGCAGTTCTTC.

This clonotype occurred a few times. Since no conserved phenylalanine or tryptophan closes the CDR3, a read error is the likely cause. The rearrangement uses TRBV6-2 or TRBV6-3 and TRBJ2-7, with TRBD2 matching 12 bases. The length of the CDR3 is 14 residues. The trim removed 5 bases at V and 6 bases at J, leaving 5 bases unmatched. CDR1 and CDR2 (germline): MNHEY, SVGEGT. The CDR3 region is CASSHGTSGPEQYL. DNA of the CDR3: TGTGCCAGCAGTCACGGGACTAGCGGGCCCGAGCAGTACCTC.

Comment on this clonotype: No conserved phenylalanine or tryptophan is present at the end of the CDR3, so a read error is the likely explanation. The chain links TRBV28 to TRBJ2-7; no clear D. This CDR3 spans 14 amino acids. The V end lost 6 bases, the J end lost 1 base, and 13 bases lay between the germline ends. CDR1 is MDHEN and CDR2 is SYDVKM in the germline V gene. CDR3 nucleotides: TGTGCCAGCAGCCCGACATGTTTGTCCTACGAGCAGTACTTG. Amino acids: CASSPTCLSYEQYL.

CDR3 sequence reads: CASSVASRETQYF. In nucleotides, the CDR3 is TGTGCCAGCAGCGTGGCTAGCCGAGAGACCCAGTACTTC. J is TRBJ2-5 and V is TRBV6-6, with TRBD2 as a possible D gene (5 bases). V lost 6 bases and J lost 4, with 12 bases in between. Looked up from germline, CDR1 is MNHNY and CDR2 is SVGAGI (reference sequence). The CDR3 totals 13 residues.

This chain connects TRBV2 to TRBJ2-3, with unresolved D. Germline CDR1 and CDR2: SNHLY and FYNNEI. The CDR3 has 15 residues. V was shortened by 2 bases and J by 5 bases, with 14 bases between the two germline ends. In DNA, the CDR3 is TGTGCCAGCAGTGAACTCCCGTCGTTGGGAGATACGCAGTATTTT. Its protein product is CASSELPSLGDTQYF.

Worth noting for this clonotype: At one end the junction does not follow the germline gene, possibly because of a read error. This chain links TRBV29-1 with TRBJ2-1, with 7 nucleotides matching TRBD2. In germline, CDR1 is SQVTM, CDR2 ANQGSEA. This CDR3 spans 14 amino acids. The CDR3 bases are TGCAGCGTTGCTATTAGCGGGCTGTACAATGAGCACTTCTTC. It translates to CSVAISGLYNEHFF.

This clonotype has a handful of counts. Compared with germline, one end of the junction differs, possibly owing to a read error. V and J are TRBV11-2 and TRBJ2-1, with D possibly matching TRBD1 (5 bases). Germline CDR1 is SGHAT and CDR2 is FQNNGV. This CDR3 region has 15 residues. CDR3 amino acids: CASSLSDSSYNEQFF. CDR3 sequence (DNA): TGTGCCAGCAGCTTATCAGACAGTTCTTACAATGAGCAATTCTTC.

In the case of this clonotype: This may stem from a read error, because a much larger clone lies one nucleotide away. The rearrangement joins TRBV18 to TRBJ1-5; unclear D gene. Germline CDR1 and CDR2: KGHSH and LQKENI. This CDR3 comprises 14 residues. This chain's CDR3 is CASSPPASNQLQHF. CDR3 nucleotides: TGTGCCAGCTCACCACCGGCTAGCAATCAGCTCCAGCATTTT.

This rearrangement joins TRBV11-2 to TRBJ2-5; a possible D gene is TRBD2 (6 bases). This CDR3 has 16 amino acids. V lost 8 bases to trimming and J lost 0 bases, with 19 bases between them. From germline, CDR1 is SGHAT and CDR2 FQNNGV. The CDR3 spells CASGFRDFAHQETQYF. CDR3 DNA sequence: TGTGCCAGCGGATTCCGGGACTTTGCCCACCAAGAGACCCAGTACTTC.

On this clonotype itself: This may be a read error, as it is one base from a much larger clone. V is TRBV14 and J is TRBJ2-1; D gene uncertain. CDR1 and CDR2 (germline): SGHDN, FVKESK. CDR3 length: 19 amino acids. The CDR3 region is CASSQEVPGAASSNNEQFF. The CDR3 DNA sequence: TGTGCCAGCAGCCAAGAAGTACCGGGCGCGGCAAGCTCCAACAATGAGCAGTTCTTC.

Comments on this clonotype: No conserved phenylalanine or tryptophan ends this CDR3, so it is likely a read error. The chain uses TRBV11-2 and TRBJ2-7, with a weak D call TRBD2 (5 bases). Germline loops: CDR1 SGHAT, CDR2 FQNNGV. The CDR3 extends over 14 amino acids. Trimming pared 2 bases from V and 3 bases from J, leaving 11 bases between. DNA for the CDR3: TGTGCCAGCAGCTTAAATCTAGCCCGCTACGAGCAGTACTCC. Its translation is CASSLNLARYEQYS.

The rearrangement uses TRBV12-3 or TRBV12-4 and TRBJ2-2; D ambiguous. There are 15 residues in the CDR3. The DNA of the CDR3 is TGTGTCAGTAGTTTAGAACGGTTGGGCACCGGGGAGCTGTTTTTT. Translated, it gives CVSSLERLGTGELFF.

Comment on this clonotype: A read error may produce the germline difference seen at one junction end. The DNA of the CDR3 is TGTGCCAGCAGCTTAACCGACGGAGCCGACGAGCAGCCCTTC. Its protein product is CASSLTDGADEQPF. The chain employs TRBV11-2 and TRBJ2-1; D not certain. The CDR3 loop spans 14 amino acids. The germline CDR1 and CDR2 sequences are SGHAT and FQNNGV.

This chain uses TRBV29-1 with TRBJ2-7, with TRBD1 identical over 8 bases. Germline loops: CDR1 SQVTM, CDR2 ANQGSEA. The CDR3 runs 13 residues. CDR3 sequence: CRDLTGAGYEQYF. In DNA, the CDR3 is TGCAGGGACCTGACAGGGGCCGGCTACGAGCAGTACTTC.

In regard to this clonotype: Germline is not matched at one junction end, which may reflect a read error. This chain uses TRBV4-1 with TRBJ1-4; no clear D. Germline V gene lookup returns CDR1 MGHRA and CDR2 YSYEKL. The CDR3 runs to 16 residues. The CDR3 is CASSQVPGETNERLFF. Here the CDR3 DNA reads TGCGCCAGCAGTCAAGTCCCCGGGGAAACTAATGAAAGACTGTTTTTT.

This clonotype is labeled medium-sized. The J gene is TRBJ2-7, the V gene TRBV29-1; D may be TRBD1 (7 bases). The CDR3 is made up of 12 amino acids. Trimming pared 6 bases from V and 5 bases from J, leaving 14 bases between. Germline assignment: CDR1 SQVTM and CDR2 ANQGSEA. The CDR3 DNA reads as TGCAGCGTCCGAGGGGGCGGGGACGAGCAGTACTTC. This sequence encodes CSVRGGGDEQYF.